This T cell receptor beta chain was captured by sequencing in a study of neoadjuvant anti-PD-1 for oral cavity cancer. About the study: Nivolumab at 3 mg/kg was mostly given biweekly, three to four doses, pre-surgery. Findings and caveats of the study: With three patients per group, TCR findings need larger cohorts.

Germline V gene lookup returns CDR1 SGHDN and CDR2 FVKESK. There are 17 residues in the CDR3. The ends lost 2 bases at V and 1 base at J; junction bases unmatched: 7. As for this clone: The antigen remains unidentified.

Assay: immunoSEQ multiplex PCR; the TCRdb copy retains only in-frame clones and omits some. The sample records approximately 83,000 clones, 84% being singletons. This chain uses TRBV14 with TRBJ2-3; TRBD2 aligns across 9 bases. Source: PBMCs, taken before nivolumab (anti-PD-1) treatment. This TCR was recovered from a person between 35 and 79 years old with oral cavity squamous cell carcinoma. CDR3 residues: CASSQSRVAGGTDTQYF. DNA for the CDR3: TGTGCCAGCAGCCAATCGAGGGTAGCGGGGGGCACAGATACGCAGTATTTT.